The 4 T cell receptor beta chains reported below all come from one sample, sequenced in a study of OX40 agonist ivuxolimab in advanced cancers. The library came from the immunoSEQ multiplex PCR assay. Entries here come from immuneACCESS through TCRdb and include only in-frame sequences with V and J called. Some clones fail to appear in such tables; in the studies checked, an unresolved V gene covers under half of the shortfall, and the cause of the remainder is unknown. This sample gives around 73,000 clones in total; 70% to 90% of them show up just once. The ten largest clones represent approximately 10% of the sample. Sequences were derived from CD4+ or CD8+ T cells sorted from blood, sampled in a trial of the OX40 agonist ivuxolimab. Receptors originate from an adult with an advanced solid tumor such as melanoma, head and neck, liver or kidney cancer.

The gene calls are TRBV6-1 and TRBJ2-2; 7 positions match TRBD1. The germline V gene encodes CDR1 MNHNS and CDR2 SASEGT. The CDR3 spans 20 residues. Losses at the gene ends were 4 bases for V and 1 base for J; bases not matched to a gene: 18. The CDR3 region is CASSGLIRDSRMRNTGELFF. CDR3 in DNA: TGTGCCAGCAGTGGCTTGATTAGGGACAGCCGAATGCGGAACACCGGGGAGCTGTTTTTT.

This chain joins TRBV5-6 and TRBJ2-3; D call uncertain. From germline, CDR1 is SGHDT and CDR2 YYEEEE. The V gene lost 0 bases and the J gene lost 5 bases, with 10 bases spanning the gap. The CDR3 spans 14 residues. The CDR3 is CASSLVTTVDTQYF. CDR3 sequence (DNA): TGTGCCAGCAGCTTGGTCACCACAGTAGATACGCAGTATTTT.

Concerning this clone: Different DNA sequences within this sample yield the same CDR3. The chain joins TRBV9 to TRBJ2-3, with TRBD1 identical over 7 bases. CDR1 is SGDLS and CDR2 is YYNGEE in the germline V gene. The CDR3 loop spans 14 amino acids. V shed 0 bases and J 2 bases; nucleotides not matched to a gene: 0. The CDR3 coding sequence is TGTGCCAGCAGCGTAGAGGGGGCCACAGATACGCAGTATTTT. Its translation is CASSVEGATDTQYF.

V gene TRBV7-9 combines with J gene TRBJ2-7; D not certain. This CDR3 has 14 residues. Trimming shortened V by 0 bases and J by 0 bases, and 6 bases separated the two germline ends. Germline V gene sequence: CDR1 SEHNR, CDR2 FQNEAQ (reference sequence). The CDR3 bases are TGTGCCAGCAGCTTAGCTGAGAGCTCCTACGAGCAGTACTTC. As protein: CASSLAESSYEQYF.